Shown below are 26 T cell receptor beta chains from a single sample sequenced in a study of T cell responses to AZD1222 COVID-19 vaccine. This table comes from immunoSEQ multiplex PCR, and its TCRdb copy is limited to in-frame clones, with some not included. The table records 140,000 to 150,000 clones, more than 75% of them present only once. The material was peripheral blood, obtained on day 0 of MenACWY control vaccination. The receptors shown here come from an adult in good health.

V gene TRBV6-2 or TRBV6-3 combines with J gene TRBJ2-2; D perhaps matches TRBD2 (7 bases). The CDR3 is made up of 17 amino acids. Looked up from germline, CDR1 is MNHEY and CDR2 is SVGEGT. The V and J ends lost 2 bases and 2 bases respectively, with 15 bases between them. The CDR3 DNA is TGTGCCAGCAGTTACCCGGGGGGCGGGTCTAACACCGGGGAGCTGTTTTTT. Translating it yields CASSYPGGGSNTGELFF.

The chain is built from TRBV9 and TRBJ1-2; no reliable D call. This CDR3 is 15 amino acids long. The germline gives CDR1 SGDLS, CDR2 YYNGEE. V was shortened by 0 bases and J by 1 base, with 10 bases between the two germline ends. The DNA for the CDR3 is TGTGCCAGCAGCGTAGAGGGAAACGGTAACTATGGCTACACCTTC. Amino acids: CASSVEGNGNYGYTF. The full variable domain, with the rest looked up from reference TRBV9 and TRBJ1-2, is DSGVTQTPKHLITATGQRVTLRCSPRSGDLSVYWYQQSLDQGLQFLIQYYNGEERAKGNILERFSAQQFPDLHSELNLSSLELGDSALYFCASSVEGNGNYGYTFGSGTRLTVV.

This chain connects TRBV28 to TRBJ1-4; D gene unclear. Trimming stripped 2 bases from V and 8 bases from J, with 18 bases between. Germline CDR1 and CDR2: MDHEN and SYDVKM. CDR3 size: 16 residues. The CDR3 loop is CASSLGWRQGGEKLFF. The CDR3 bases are TGTGCCAGCAGTTTAGGGTGGAGACAAGGAGGGGAAAAACTGTTTTTT.

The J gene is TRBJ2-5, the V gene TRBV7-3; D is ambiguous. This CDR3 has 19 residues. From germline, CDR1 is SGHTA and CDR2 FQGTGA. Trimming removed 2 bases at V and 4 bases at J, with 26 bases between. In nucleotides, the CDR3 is TGTGCCAGCAGCTTACTACCTACCCGTCGGGCCGGATCCCGAGAGACCCAGTACTTC. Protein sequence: CASSLLPTRRAGSRETQYF. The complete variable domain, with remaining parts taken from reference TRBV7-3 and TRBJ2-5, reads GAGVSQTPSNKVTEKGKYVELRCDPISGHTALYWYRQSLGQGPEFLIYFQGTGAADDSGLPNDRFFAVRPEGSVSTLKIQRTERGDSAVYLCASSLLPTRRAGSRETQYFGPGTRLLVL.

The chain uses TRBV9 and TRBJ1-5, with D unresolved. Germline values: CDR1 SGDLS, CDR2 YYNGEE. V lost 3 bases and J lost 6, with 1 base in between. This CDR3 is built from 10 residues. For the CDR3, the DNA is TGTGCCAGCAGCGCTCAGCCCCAGCATTTT. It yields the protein CASSAQPQHF.

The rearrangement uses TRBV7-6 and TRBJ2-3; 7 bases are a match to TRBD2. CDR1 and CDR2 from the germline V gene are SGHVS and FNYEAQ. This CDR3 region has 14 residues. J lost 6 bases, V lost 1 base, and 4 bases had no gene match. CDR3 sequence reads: CASSLVVGGDTQYF. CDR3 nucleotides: TGTGCCAGCAGCTTAGTGGTGGGGGGGGATACGCAGTATTTT.

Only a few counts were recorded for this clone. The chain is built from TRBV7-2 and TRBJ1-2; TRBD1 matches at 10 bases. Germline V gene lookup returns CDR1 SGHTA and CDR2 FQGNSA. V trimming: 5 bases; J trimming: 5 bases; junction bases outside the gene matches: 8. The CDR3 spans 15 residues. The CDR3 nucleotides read TGTGCCAGCAGCCAGACAGGGGGCGCTTGGTATGGCTACACCTTC. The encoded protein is CASSQTGGAWYGYTF.

CDR3 sequence reads: CASSPRGGRTYEQYF. The CDR3 DNA sequence: TGCGCCAGCAGCCCACGGGGAGGGAGGACCTACGAGCAGTACTTC. The gene calls are TRBV5-1 and TRBJ2-7; 7 bases line up with TRBD2. The CDR3 covers 15 residues. Per germline, CDR1 SGHRS and CDR2 YFSETQ. The V and J ends lost 4 bases and 2 bases, in that order; junction bases with no gene match: 9.

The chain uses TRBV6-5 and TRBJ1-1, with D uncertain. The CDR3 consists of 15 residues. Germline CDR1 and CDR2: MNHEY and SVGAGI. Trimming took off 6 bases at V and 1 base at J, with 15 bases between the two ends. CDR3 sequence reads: CASRSQTRRNTEAFF. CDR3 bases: TGTGCCAGCAGGTCTCAAACAAGGAGGAACACTGAAGCTTTCTTT.

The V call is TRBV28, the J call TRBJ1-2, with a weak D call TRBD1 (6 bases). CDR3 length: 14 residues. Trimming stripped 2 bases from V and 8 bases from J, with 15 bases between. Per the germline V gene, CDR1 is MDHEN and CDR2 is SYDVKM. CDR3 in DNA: TGTGCCAGCAGTTTACCCACAGGGTTTGACGGCTACACCTTC. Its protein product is CASSLPTGFDGYTF.

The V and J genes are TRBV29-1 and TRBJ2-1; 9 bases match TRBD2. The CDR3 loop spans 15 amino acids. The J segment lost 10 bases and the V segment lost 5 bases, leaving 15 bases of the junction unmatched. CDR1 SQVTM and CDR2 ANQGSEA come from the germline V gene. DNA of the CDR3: TGCAGCGTTCTTCGGAAGGCGGGGGGGCTTCGGGAGCAGTTCTTC. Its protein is CSVLRKAGGLREQFF.

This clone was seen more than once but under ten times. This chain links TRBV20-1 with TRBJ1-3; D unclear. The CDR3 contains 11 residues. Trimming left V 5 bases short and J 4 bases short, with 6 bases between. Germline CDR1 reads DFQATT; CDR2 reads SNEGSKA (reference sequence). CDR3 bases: TGCAGTGCTCTGACAGGAAACACCATATATTTT. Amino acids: CSALTGNTIYF.

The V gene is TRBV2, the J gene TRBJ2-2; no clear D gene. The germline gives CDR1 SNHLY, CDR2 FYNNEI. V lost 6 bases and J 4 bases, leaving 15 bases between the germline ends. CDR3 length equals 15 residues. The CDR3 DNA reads TGTGCCAGCAGAAACCCGAATTATAGCACCGGGGAGCTGTTTTTT. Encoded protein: CASRNPNYSTGELFF.

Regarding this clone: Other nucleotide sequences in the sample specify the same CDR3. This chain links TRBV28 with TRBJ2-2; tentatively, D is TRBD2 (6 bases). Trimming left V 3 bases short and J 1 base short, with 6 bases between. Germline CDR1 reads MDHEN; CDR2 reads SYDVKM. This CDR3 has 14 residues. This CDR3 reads CASSLGGNTGELFF. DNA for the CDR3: TGTGCCAGCAGTTTGGGGGGGAACACCGGGGAGCTGTTTTTT.

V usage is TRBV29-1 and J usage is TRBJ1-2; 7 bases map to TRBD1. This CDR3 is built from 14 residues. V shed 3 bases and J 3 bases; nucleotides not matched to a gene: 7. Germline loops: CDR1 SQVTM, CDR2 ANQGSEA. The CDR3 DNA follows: TGCAGCGTTGACAGGGGGAATCTAGACTATGGCTACACCTTC. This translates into CSVDRGNLDYGYTF. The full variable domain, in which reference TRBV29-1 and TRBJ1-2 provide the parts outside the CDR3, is SAVISQKPSRDICQRGTSLTIQCQVDSQVTMMFWYRQQPGQSLTLIATANQGSEATYESGFVIDKFPISRPNLTFSTLTVSNMSPEDSSIYLCSVDRGNLDYGYTFGSGTRLTVV.

The DNA of the CDR3 is TGTGCCAGCAGTGAATGGCAGAACACTGAAGCTTTCTTT. This codes for CASSEWQNTEAFF. This rearrangement joins TRBV2 to TRBJ1-1; D is uncertain. Trimming removed 2 bases from V and 1 base from J, with 5 bases in between. This CDR3 has 13 amino acids. Germline V gene data show CDR1 as SNHLY and CDR2 as FYNNEI.

As DNA, the CDR3 is TGTGCCAGCAGTGACCCGGGACTAGCAGGAGAGACCCAGTACTTC. Translated: CASSDPGLAGETQYF. The rearrangement joins TRBV25-1 to TRBJ2-5; 9 bases match TRBD2. Germline assignment: CDR1 MGHDK and CDR2 SYGVNS. The V and J ends lost 3 bases and 4 bases, in that order; junction bases with no gene match: 6. This CDR3 contains 15 residues.

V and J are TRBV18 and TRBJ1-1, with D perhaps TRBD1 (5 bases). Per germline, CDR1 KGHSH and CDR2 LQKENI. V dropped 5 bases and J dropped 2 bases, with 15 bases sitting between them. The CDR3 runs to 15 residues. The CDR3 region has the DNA TGTGCCAGCTCAGGATCAATTCAGGGAAACACTGAAGCTTTCTTT. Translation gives CASSGSIQGNTEAFF.

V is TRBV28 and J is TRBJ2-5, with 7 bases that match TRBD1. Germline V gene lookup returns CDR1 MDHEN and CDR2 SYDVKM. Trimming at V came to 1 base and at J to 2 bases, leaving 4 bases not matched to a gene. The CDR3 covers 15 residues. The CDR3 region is CASSLLDRDQETQYF. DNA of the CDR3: TGTGCCAGCAGTTTATTAGACAGGGATCAAGAGACCCAGTACTTC.

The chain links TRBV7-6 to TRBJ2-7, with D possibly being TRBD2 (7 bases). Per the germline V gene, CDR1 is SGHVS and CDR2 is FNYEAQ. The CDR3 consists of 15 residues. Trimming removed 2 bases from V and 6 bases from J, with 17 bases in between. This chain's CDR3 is CASSLNAGAYGEQYV. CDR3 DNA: TGTGCCAGCAGCTTAAATGCGGGGGCTTACGGCGAGCAGTACGTC.

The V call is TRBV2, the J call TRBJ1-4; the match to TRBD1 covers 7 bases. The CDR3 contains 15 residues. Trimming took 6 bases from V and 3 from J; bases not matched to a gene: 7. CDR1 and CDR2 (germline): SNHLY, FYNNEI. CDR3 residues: CASRATDRSNEKLFF. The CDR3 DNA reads TGTGCCAGCAGAGCCACGGACAGGTCTAATGAAAAACTGTTTTTT. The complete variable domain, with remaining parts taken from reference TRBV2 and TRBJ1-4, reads EPEVTQTPSHQVTQMGQEVILRCVPISNHLYFYWYRQILGQKVEFLVSFYNNEISEKSEIFDDQFSVERPDGSNFTLKIRSTKLEDSAMYFCASRATDRSNEKLFFGSGTQLSVL.

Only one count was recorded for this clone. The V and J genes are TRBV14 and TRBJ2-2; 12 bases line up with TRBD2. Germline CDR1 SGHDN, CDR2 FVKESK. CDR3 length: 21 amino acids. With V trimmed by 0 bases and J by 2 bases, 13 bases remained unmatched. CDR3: CASSQDKSPGLAGPNTGELFF. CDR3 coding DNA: TGTGCCAGCAGCCAAGATAAAAGTCCGGGACTAGCGGGTCCAAACACCGGGGAGCTGTTTTTT.

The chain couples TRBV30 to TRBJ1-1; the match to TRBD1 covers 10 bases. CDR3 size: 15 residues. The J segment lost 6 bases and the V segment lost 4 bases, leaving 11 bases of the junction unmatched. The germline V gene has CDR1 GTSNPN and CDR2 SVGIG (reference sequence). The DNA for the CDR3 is TGTGCCTGGAACGCCGGGACAGGGGTCGGGTCTGAAGCTTTCTTT. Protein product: CAWNAGTGVGSEAFF.

CDR3 protein: CASSFMTGNTGELFF. The CDR3 nucleotides are TGTGCCAGCAGTTTTATGACGGGAAACACCGGGGAGCTGTTTTTT. The chain combines TRBV28 with TRBJ2-2; possibly TRBD2 for D (5 bases). This CDR3 spans 15 amino acids. Germline lookup yields CDR1 MDHEN and CDR2 SYDVKM. Trimming left V 3 bases short and J 2 bases short, with 10 bases between.

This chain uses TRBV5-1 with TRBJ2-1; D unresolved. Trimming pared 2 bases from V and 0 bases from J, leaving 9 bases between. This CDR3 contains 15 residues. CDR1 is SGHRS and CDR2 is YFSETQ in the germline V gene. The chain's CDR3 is CASSLTSSSYNEQFF. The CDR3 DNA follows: TGCGCCAGCAGCTTAACTTCAAGCTCCTACAATGAGCAGTTCTTC.

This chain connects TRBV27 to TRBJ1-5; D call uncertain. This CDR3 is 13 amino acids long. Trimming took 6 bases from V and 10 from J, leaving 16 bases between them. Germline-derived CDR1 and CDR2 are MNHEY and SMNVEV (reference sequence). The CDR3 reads CASRDSEISPQHF. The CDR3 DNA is TGTGCCAGCAGAGACTCAGAGATCAGTCCCCAGCATTTT.